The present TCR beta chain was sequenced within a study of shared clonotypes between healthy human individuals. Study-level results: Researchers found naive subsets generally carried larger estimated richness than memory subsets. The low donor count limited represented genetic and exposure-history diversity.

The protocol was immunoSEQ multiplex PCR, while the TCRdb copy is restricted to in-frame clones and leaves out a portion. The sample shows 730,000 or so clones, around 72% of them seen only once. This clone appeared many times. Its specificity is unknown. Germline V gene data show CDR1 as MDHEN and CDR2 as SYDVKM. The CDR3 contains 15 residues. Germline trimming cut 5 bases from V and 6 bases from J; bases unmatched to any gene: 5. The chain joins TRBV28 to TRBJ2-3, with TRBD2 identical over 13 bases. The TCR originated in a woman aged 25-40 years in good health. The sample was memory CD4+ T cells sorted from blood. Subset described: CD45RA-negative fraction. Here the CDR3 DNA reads TGTGCCAGCAGTGTGTGGACTAGCGGGAGTGATACGCAGTATTTT. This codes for CASSVWTSGSDTQYF.